This passage covers 11 T cell receptor beta chains from one sample sequenced in a study of T cell responses to AZD1222 COVID-19 vaccine. The repertoire was sequenced with immunoSEQ multiplex PCR; TCRdb's copy has only in-frame clones and lacks some. The table includes about 170,000 clones, around nine tenths detected once. The specimen comprised peripheral blood, sampled on day 0 of AZD1222 vaccination. The receptors derive from an adult in good health.

The chain couples TRBV9 to TRBJ1-3, with D maybe TRBD1 (5 bases). The germline CDR1 and CDR2 sequences are SGDLS and YYNGEE. Between the trimmed V and J ends, which lost 8 bases and 0 bases, there was a span of 18 bases. CDR3 length: 16 residues. This CDR3 is CASGVGAAYSGNTIYF. In nucleotides, the CDR3 is TGTGCCAGTGGAGTTGGGGCGGCCTACTCTGGAAACACCATATATTTT.

V gene TRBV10-1 combines with J gene TRBJ2-1; TRBD2 aligns across 10 bases. Germline V gene data show CDR1 as WNHNN and CDR2 as SYGVQD (reference sequence). V shed 8 bases and J 8 bases; nucleotides not matched to a gene: 6. The CDR3 extends over 13 amino acids. Here the CDR3 DNA reads TGCGCCAGCGGAACTAGCGGGGTCCATGAGCAGTTCTTC. Amino acids: CASGTSGVHEQFF.

The chain recombines TRBV15 with TRBJ1-1; D unclear. CDR1 and CDR2 (germline): LNHNV, YYDKDF (reference sequence). This CDR3 has 16 amino acids. V shed 1 base and J shed 0 bases, with 12 bases lying between them. The CDR3 DNA is TGTGCCACCAGCAGAGGGGGTCCGGCCATGAACACTGAAGCTTTCTTT. Protein product: CATSRGGPAMNTEAFF.

This chain uses TRBV18 with TRBJ2-3, with unresolved D. This CDR3 contains 14 residues. The germline gives CDR1 KGHSH, CDR2 LQKENI. With 3 bases removed from V and 1 base from J, the gap between germline ends came to 8 bases. The CDR3 is CASSPISGTDTQYF. The CDR3 DNA sequence: TGTGCCAGCTCACCTATATCGGGCACAGATACGCAGTATTTT.

The genes are TRBV28 and TRBJ1-2; 8 bases are a match to TRBD1. The CDR3 covers 15 residues. Germline CDR1 is MDHEN and CDR2 is SYDVKM. V was clipped by 6 bases and J by 3 bases; unmatched bases: 9. CDR3: CASSLLDRADYGYTF. DNA for the CDR3: TGTGCCAGCAGCCTACTGGACAGGGCGGACTATGGCTACACCTTC.

The genes are TRBV11-2 and TRBJ2-2, with 7 bases identical to TRBD1. V dropped 1 base and J dropped 4; count of bases not matched to a gene: 3. The CDR3 covers 15 residues. CDR1 and CDR2 from the germline V gene are SGHAT and FQNNGV. In DNA, the CDR3 is TGTGCCAGCAGCTTAGTCCCAGGGGGCACCGGGGAGCTGTTTTTT. It specifies CASSLVPGGTGELFF.

The chain has TRBV7-9 and TRBJ2-2; D gene unclear. The V gene's germline CDR1 is SEHNR and CDR2 FQNEAQ (reference sequence). This CDR3 spans 16 amino acids. Trimming took 8 bases from V and 6 from J, leaving 22 bases between them. CDR3 in amino acids: CASYKSGPLLPGELFF. The CDR3 bases are TGTGCCAGCTACAAATCCGGGCCCCTGCTCCCCGGGGAGCTGTTTTTT.

This clone was observed once. At one end the junction does not follow the germline gene, possibly because of a read error. The chain has TRBV12-3 or TRBV12-4 and TRBJ1-1, with D maybe TRBD1 (6 bases). The CDR3 loop spans 12 amino acids. CDR3 region: CASSLGGQVDLF. As DNA, the CDR3 is TGTGCCAGCAGTTTGGGGGGCCAGGTTGATCTCTTT.

The CDR3 is CASSSNPGRMNTEAFF. In DNA form, the CDR3 reads TGTGCCAGCAGTTCCAACCCGGGACGCATGAACACTGAAGCTTTCTTT. J is TRBJ1-1 and V is TRBV6-2 or TRBV6-3, with a tentative D call TRBD1 (5 bases). The germline V gene encodes CDR1 MNHEY and CDR2 SVGEGT. The CDR3 has 16 amino acids. The V and J ends lost 4 bases and 0 bases respectively, with 15 bases between them.

V is TRBV6-2 or TRBV6-3 and J is TRBJ2-2; 7 bases are shared with TRBD1. Germline V gene data show CDR1 as MNHEY and CDR2 as SVGEGT. The CDR3 runs 14 residues. With V trimmed by 1 base and J by 5 bases, 1 base remained unmatched. As DNA, the CDR3 is TGTGCCAGCAGTTACTTACAGGGGACCGGGGAGCTGTTTTTT. Protein sequence: CASSYLQGTGELFF.

In this sample, this clone turned up once. This chain connects TRBV28 to TRBJ1-4, with D possibly matching TRBD1 (6 bases). CDR1 and CDR2 from the germline V gene are MDHEN and SYDVKM. V was shortened by 2 bases and J by 8 bases, with 15 bases between the two germline ends. CDR3 length: 15 amino acids. In nucleotides, the CDR3 is TGTGCCAGCAGTTTAACCTCACAGGGATTCGAAAAACTGTTTTTT. Protein: CASSLTSQGFEKLFF. Full variable domain (missing parts from reference TRBV28 and TRBJ1-4): DVKVTQSSRYLVKRTGEKVFLECVQDMDHENMFWYRQDPGLGLRLIYFSYDVKMKEKGDIPEGYSVSREKKERFSLILESASTNQTSMYLCASSLTSQGFEKLFFGSGTQLSVL.